The rows below give T cell receptor beta chains drawn from one sample of a study of Graves' ophthalmopathy and Graves' hyperthyroidism. TCRdb reprocessed the multiplex PCR reads with MiXCR, giving one entry per CDR3 protein. Among a few hundred thousand distinct CDR3 sequences, roughly 17% were seen once, and the ten largest hold about 2.4%. The sequencing sample was made of peripheral blood. The receptors stem from an adult woman with stable Graves' hyperthyroidism. Each CDR3 is given with its conserved first and last residue. The order of the fields is V gene, J gene, D gene, clone size, CDR3 protein, CDR3 DNA. A D gene is named only where the DNA matches it firmly. Clone size is stated in some rows and not others, as once, few, many or a class when expanded.

TRBV11-2	TRBJ2-5	.	many	CASSFNAGQETQYF	TGTGCCAGCAGCTTTAACGCGGGTCAAGAGACCCAGTACTTC
TRBV5-1	TRBJ1-1	.	many	CASSLGVKEAFF	TGCGCCAGCAGCTTGGGTGTAAAGGAGGCTTTCTTT
TRBV6-1	TRBJ1-5	TRBD1	many	CASTSGDRVQPQHF	TGTGCCAGCACCTCCGGAGACAGGGTTCAGCCCCAGCATTTT
TRBV6-2/TRBV6-3	TRBJ2-7	TRBD2	many	CASSYSSPLADYYEQYF	TGTGCCAGCAGTTACTCGAGTCCGCTAGCGGATTACTACGAGCAGTACTTC
TRBV20-1	TRBJ1-5	.	many	CSARGEGRMNNQPQHF	TGCAGTGCTAGAGGCGAGGGACGGATGAACAATCAGCCCCAGCATTTT
TRBV7-6	TRBJ1-2	.	.	CASEGGGYGYTF	TGTGCCAGCGAGGGAGGGGGGTATGGCTACACCTTC
TRBV7-6	TRBJ1-1	.	once	CASSFAGRTEAFF	TGTGCCAGCAGCTTCGCAGGGAGGACTGAAGCTTTCTTT
TRBV5-1	TRBJ2-7	.	.	CASSLGDTRSEQYF	TGCGCCAGCAGCTTAGGGGACACTCGGAGCGAGCAGTACTTC
TRBV15	TRBJ2-5	TRBD1	many	CATSTRQGAGETQYF	TGTGCCACCAGCACTAGACAGGGGGCGGGAGAGACCCAGTACTTC
TRBV7-2	TRBJ2-1	TRBD2	.	CASSHGTSGRLYNEQFF	TGTGCCAGCAGCCACGGGACTAGCGGGAGGCTTTACAATGAGCAGTTCTTC
TRBV2	TRBJ1-1	.	many	CASRVRTDTEAFF	TGTGCCAGCAGAGTTCGGACCGATACTGAAGCTTTCTTT
TRBV30	TRBJ2-7	.	few	CAWSGGGFTYEQYF	TGTGCCTGGAGTGGGGGCGGATTTACCTACGAGCAGTACTTC
TRBV15	TRBJ2-3	.	many	CATSSSGEMADTQYF	TGTGCCACCAGCAGTTCGGGAGAGATGGCAGATACGCAGTATTTT
TRBV6-5	TRBJ1-1	TRBD1	.	CASSYAKGDRANSEAFF	TGTGCCAGCAGTTACGCGAAGGGGGACAGGGCGAACTCTGAAGCTTTCTTT
TRBV12-3/TRBV12-4	TRBJ2-2	.	many	CASSSVRFQRGTGELFF	TGTGCCAGCAGTTCGGTCCGATTCCAGAGGGGCACCGGGGAGCTGTTTTTT
TRBV20-1	TRBJ1-2	.	many	CSAVKENSYGYTF	TGCAGTGCCGTTAAGGAGAACTCCTATGGCTACACCTTC
TRBV29-1	TRBJ2-7	.	many	CSAVNYEQYF	TGCAGCGCCGTGAACTACGAGCAGTACTTC
TRBV24-1	TRBJ1-5	.	once	CATSGIGSNQPQHF	TGTGCCACCAGTGGGATCGGTAGCAATCAGCCCCAGCATTTT
TRBV12-3/TRBV12-4	TRBJ2-7	TRBD1	few	CASRSGTGANEQYF	TGTGCCAGCAGATCCGGGACAGGGGCAAACGAGCAGTACTTC
TRBV20-1	TRBJ1-3	TRBD1	many	CSANGQGSGNTIYF	TGCAGTGCCAACGGACAGGGCTCTGGAAACACCATATATTTT
TRBV6-7	TRBJ1-1	TRBD1	.	CASSYPRTGRGFGDTEAFF	TGTGCCAGCAGTTACCCAAGGACAGGGAGAGGCTTTGGAGACACTGAAGCTTTCTTT
TRBV6-1	TRBJ2-7	.	many	CASRTGAEQYF	TGTGCCAGCAGGACGGGGGCGGAGCAGTACTTC
TRBV10-3	TRBJ1-5	.	many	CAISESLGSNQPQHF	TGTGCCATCAGTGAGTCGTTGGGGAGCAATCAGCCCCAGCATTTT
TRBV2	TRBJ1-2	.	.	CASSEVETGSYPNYGYTF	TGTGCCAGCAGTGAAGTGGAGACAGGTTCCTATCCCAACTATGGCTACACCTTC
TRBV7-2	TRBJ2-5	TRBD1	many	CASSLTDRVRETQYF	TGTGCCAGCAGCTTAACCGACAGGGTACGAGAGACCCAGTACTTC